The clone carrying this T cell receptor beta chain was observed at least ten times. The antigen is unknown. The data belong to a study of OX40 agonist ivuxolimab in advanced cancers. General study results and limits: The 0.1-3.0 mg/kg partial responders had among the lowest clonal expansion.

This CDR3 has 16 residues. CDR1 is KGHSH and CDR2 is LQKENI in the germline V gene. V gave up 1 base and J gave up 10 bases, with 17 bases separating them. The method was immunoSEQ multiplex PCR; TCRdb's version includes in-frame clones alone and lacks a portion of them. The data show 75,000 to 100,000 clones, about four fifths seen once. This sequence joins TRBV18 and TRBJ1-6; perhaps TRBD1 as D (6 bases). The TCR originated in an adult with an advanced solid tumor such as melanoma, head and neck, liver or kidney cancer. This specimen was CD4+ or CD8+ T cells sorted from blood, taken in a trial of the OX40 agonist ivuxolimab. The CDR3 spells CASSPRGEQGGSPLHF. CDR3 bases: TGTGCCAGCTCACCACGGGGGGAACAGGGAGGGTCACCCCTCCACTTT.